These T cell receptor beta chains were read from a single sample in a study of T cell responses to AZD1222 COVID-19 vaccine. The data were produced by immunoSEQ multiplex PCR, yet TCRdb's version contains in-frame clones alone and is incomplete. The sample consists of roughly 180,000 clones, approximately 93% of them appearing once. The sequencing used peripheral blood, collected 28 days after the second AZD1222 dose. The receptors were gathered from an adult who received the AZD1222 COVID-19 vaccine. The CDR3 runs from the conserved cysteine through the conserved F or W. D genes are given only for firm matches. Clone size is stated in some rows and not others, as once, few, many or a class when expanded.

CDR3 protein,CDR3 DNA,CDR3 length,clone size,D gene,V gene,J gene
CSASFGPVVGTEAFF,TGCAGTGCTAGTTTCGGTCCTGTGGTAGGCACTGAAGCTTTCTTT,15,-,-,TRBV20-1,TRBJ1-1
CASSVGQGRLDTIYF,TGTGCCAGCAGCGTAGGCCAGGGCCGCCTAGACACCATATATTTT,15,-,-,TRBV9,TRBJ1-3
CSVEPDRGRLVTEAFF,TGCAGCGTTGAACCGGACAGGGGCCGGTTGGTCACTGAAGCTTTCTTT,16,-,TRBD1,TRBV29-1,TRBJ1-1
CATSDTRRSNQPQHF,TGTGCCACCAGTGATACGAGACGTAGTAATCAGCCCCAGCATTTT,15,-,-,TRBV24-1,TRBJ1-5
CASSKARGQTNGYTF,TGTGCCAGCAGCAAAGCAAGGGGGCAAACGAATGGCTACACCTTC,15,-,-,TRBV21-1,TRBJ1-2
CASSLAGGRPEQFF,TGTGCCAGCAGCTTGGCGGGAGGGAGGCCCGAGCAGTTCTTC,14,-,TRBD2,TRBV11-2,TRBJ2-1
CASSIRNTEAFF,TGTGCCAGTAGTATAAGGAACACTGAAGCTTTCTTT,12,-,-,TRBV19,TRBJ1-1
CASSQKLAGDLTDTQYF,TGTGCCAGCAGCCAGAAACTAGCGGGGGACCTCACAGATACGCAGTATTTT,17,once,TRBD2,TRBV4-2,TRBJ2-3
CASSYSYNSPLHF,TGTGCCAGCAGCTACTCCTATAATTCACCCCTCCACTTT,13,once,-,TRBV7-3,TRBJ1-6
CASSILIARGQETQYF,TGTGCCAGTAGTATACTTATAGCACGGGGCCAAGAGACCCAGTACTTC,16,-,-,TRBV19,TRBJ2-5
CASRAGQGIFSPLHF,TGTGCCAGCAGGGCCGGACAGGGGATTTTTTCACCCCTCCACTTT,15,-,TRBD1,TRBV6-5,TRBJ1-6
CASNSGTGVDWAKNIQYF,TGCGCCAGCAACTCCGGGACAGGGGTTGATTGGGCCAAAAACATTCAGTACTTC,18,few,TRBD1,TRBV5-1,TRBJ2-4
CASSPRITGLAGGPPYEQYF,TGTGCCAGTAGTCCGCGAATCACGGGACTAGCGGGAGGGCCTCCCTACGAGCAGTACTTC,20,-,TRBD2,TRBV19,TRBJ2-7
CASSPSPGQFTDTQYF,TGCGCCAGCAGCCCGTCGCCGGGACAGTTCACAGATACGCAGTATTTT,16,-,TRBD1,TRBV4-1,TRBJ2-3
CASSLSGGVRNTEAFF,TGTGCCAGCAGCTTAAGTGGGGGAGTGAGGAACACTGAAGCTTTCTTT,16,-,-,TRBV11-2,TRBJ1-1
CASSPLPTGGSGNTIYF,TGTGCCAGCAGCCCCCTCCCGACAGGGGGCTCTGGAAACACCATATATTTT,17,-,TRBD1,TRBV7-6,TRBJ1-3
CSVETSGHNEQFF,TGCAGCGTTGAAACTAGCGGGCACAATGAGCAGTTCTTC,13,-,TRBD2,TRBV29-1,TRBJ2-1
CASSTTGVKAFF,TGTGCCAGCAGTACTACTGGGGTAAAAGCTTTCTTT,12,-,-,TRBV6-5,TRBJ1-1
CASRRAPRWADTEAFF,TGTGCCAGCCGTCGCGCACCCCGGTGGGCGGACACTGAAGCTTTCTTT,16,-,-,TRBV19,TRBJ1-1
CSGRLTGGTDTQYF,TGCAGCGGCAGGCTTACCGGTGGCACAGATACGCAGTATTTT,14,once,-,TRBV29-1,TRBJ2-3
CATSRVLQDTEAFF,TGTGCCACCAGCAGAGTATTACAAGACACTGAAGCTTTCTTT,14,once,-,TRBV15,TRBJ1-1
CSGSQGASYNEQFF,TGCAGCGGAAGTCAGGGGGCGTCCTACAATGAGCAGTTCTTC,14,-,TRBD1,TRBV29-1,TRBJ2-1
CASSLVTAPSTEAFF,TGTGCCAGCAGCTTAGTGACAGCTCCTTCGACTGAAGCTTTCTTT,15,-,-,TRBV7-2,TRBJ1-1
CASSQGSMAGGKYEQYF,TGTGCCAGCAGCCAAGGGTCAATGGCGGGAGGTAAATACGAGCAGTACTTC,17,-,TRBD2,TRBV3-1/TRBV3-2,TRBJ2-7
CASKLLGEQFF,TGTGCCAGCAAACTCTTAGGGGAGCAGTTCTTC,11,-,-,TRBV6-5,TRBJ2-1
CASSVGTVNSYEQYF,TGTGCCAGTAGTGTCGGGACAGTGAACTCCTACGAGCAGTACTTC,15,-,TRBD1,TRBV19,TRBJ2-7
CASSFRLAGGSYNEQFF,TGTGCCAGCAGCTTCAGACTAGCGGGAGGTTCCTACAATGAGCAGTTCTTC,17,-,TRBD2,TRBV7-3,TRBJ2-1
CASSPGRRYSPLHF,TGTGCCAGCTCTCCGGGACGGAGATATTCACCCCTCCACTTT,14,-,-,TRBV6-5,TRBJ1-6
CASSMYGYYGYTF,TGTGCCAGCAGTATGTACGGATACTATGGCTACACCTTC,13,-,-,TRBV12-3/TRBV12-4,TRBJ1-2
CASSQARGLKTQYF,TGCGCCAGCAGCCAGGCCAGGGGGCTGAAGACCCAGTACTTC,14,-,TRBD1,TRBV4-3,TRBJ2-5
CASSRKSEAFF,TGTGCCAGCAGTCGAAAAAGCGAAGCTTTCTTT,11,-,-,TRBV12-3/TRBV12-4,TRBJ1-1
CASTSPIKGGYTF,TGTGCCAGCACCAGCCCCATCAAAGGTGGCTACACCTTC,13,-,-,TRBV6-5,TRBJ1-2
CASSQLGFYYGYTF,TGCGCCAGCAGCCAACTGGGGTTTTACTATGGCTACACCTTC,14,-,-,TRBV4-1,TRBJ1-2
CASAMLAKNIQYF,TGTGCCAGCGCGATGCTAGCCAAAAACATTCAGTACTTC,13,few,-,TRBV5-6,TRBJ2-4
CASSQDCRILTNEKLFF,TGTGCCAGCAGCCAAGATTGTCGGATTCTGACTAATGAAAAACTGTTTTTT,17,-,-,TRBV3-1/TRBV3-2,TRBJ1-4
CASTPPILLVFSNQPQHF,TGTGCCAGCACCCCCCCCATCCTGTTGGTCTTTAGCAATCAGCCCCAGCATTTT,18,once,-,TRBV7-2,TRBJ1-5
CASSRQPSNSPLHF,TGTGCCAGCAGCCGCCAGCCAAGTAATTCACCCCTCCACTTT,14,-,-,TRBV14,TRBJ1-6
CASKREGLGLGTQYF,TGTGCCAGCAAGAGGGAGGGGTTGGGTCTGGGGACCCAGTACTTC,15,-,TRBD2,TRBV6-5,TRBJ2-5
CASSQSGRAYEQYF,TGTGCCAGCAGCCAAAGCGGGAGAGCCTACGAGCAGTACTTC,14,-,TRBD2,TRBV3-1/TRBV3-2,TRBJ2-7
CSASGTRGFEQYF,TGCAGTGCTAGTGGTACCAGGGGTTTCGAGCAGTACTTC,13,-,-,TRBV20-1,TRBJ2-7
CASSSETLAKNIQYF,TGTGCCAGCAGCTCTGAGACTTTGGCCAAAAACATTCAGTACTTC,15,-,-,TRBV11-2,TRBJ2-4
CASSSLTGRQETQYF,TGTGCCAGCAGCTCCTTGACAGGGCGCCAAGAGACCCAGTACTTC,15,-,TRBD1,TRBV7-8,TRBJ2-5